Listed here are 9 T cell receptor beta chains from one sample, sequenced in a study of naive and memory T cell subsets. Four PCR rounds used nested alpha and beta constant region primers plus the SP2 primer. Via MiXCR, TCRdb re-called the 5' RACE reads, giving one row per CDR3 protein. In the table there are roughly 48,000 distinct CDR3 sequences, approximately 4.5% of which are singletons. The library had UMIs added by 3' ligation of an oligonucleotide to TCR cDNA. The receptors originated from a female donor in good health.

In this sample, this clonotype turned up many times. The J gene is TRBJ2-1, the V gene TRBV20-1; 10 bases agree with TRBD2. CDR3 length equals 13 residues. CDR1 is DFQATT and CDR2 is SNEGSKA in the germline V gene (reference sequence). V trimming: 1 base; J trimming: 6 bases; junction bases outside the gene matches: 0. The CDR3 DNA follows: TGCAGTGCTAGAGTAGCGGGAGGCAATGAGCAGTTCTTC. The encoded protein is CSARVAGGNEQFF.

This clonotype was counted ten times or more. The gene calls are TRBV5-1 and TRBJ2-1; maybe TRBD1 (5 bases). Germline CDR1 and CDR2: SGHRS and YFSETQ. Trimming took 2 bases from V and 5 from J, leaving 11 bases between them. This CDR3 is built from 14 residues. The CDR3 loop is CASSLDRAHNEQFF. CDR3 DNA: TGCGCCAGCAGCTTAGACAGAGCGCACAATGAGCAGTTCTTC.

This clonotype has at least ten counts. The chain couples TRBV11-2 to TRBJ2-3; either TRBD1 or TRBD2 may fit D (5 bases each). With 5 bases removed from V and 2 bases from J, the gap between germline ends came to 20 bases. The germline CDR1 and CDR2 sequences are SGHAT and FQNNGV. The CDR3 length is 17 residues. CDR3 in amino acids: CASSKRIQEVATDTQYF. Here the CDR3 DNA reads TGTGCCAGCAGCAAAAGAATACAGGAGGTCGCCACAGATACGCAGTATTTT.

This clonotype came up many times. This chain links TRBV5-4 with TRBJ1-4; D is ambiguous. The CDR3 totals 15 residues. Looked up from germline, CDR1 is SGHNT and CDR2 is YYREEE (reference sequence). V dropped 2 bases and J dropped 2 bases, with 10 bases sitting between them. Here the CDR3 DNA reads TGTGCCAGCAGCTTTTTACCAAGGACTAATGAAAAACTGTTTTTT. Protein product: CASSFLPRTNEKLFF. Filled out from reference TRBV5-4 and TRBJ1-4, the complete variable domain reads ETGVTQSPTHLIKTRGQQVTLRCSSQSGHNTVSWYQQALGQGPQFIFQYYREEENGRGNFPPRFSGLQFPNYSSELNVNALELDDSALYLCASSFLPRTNEKLFFGSGTQLSVL.

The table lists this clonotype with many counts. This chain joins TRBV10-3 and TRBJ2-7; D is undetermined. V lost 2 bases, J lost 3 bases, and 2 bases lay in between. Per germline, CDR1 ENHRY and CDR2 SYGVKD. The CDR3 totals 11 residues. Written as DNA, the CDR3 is TGTGCCATCAGTGAGAACTACGAGCAGTACTTC. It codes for CAISENYEQYF.

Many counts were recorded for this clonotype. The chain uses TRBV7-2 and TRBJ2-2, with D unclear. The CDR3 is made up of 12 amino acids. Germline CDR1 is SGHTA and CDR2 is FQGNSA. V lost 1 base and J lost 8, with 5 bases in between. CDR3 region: CASSLGLGELFF. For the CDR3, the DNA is TGTGCCAGCAGCTTAGGGTTGGGGGAGCTGTTTTTT.

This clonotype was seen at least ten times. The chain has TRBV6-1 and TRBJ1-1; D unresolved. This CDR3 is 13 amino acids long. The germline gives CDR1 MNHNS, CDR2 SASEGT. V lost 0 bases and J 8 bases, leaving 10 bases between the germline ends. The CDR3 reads CASSEAGGYEAFF. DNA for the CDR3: TGTGCCAGCAGTGAAGCGGGAGGATACGAAGCTTTCTTT.

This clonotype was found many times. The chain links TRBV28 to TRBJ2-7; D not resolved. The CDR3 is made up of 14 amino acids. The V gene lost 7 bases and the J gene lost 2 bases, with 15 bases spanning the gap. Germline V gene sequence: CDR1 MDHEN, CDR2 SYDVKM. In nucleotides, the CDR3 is TGTGCCAGCAAAATCAGTCGTCCCCCCTACGAGCAGTACTTC. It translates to CASKISRPPYEQYF. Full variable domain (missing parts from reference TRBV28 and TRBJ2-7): DVKVTQSSRYLVKRTGEKVFLECVQDMDHENMFWYRQDPGLGLRLIYFSYDVKMKEKGDIPEGYSVSREKKERFSLILESASTNQTSMYLCASKISRPPYEQYFGPGTRLTVT.

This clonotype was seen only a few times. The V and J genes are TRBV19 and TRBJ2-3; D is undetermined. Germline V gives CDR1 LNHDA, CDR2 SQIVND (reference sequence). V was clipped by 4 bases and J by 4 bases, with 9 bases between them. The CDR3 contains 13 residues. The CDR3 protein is CASSRVGADTQYF. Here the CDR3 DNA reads TGTGCCAGTAGTAGAGTTGGGGCAGATACGCAGTATTTT.